This TCR beta chain originates from a study of response to subunit inactivated influenza vaccine. This clonotype occurred a few times. As yet, its antigen is unknown. Study findings and constraints: T cells newly recruited by each seasonal influenza vaccination are few, the authors suggested.

Each CDR3 protein gets one entry after TCRdb re-called the RT-PCR reads with MiXCR. The data contain 500,000 to 600,000 distinct CDR3 sequences, 7.6% of them singletons. V was pared by 2 bases and J by 5 bases, with 5 bases of the junction left unmatched. The germline CDR1 and CDR2 sequences are KGHSH and LQKENI. The CDR3 runs to 14 residues. Sequencing used PBMCs from blood, obtained about 23 months after vaccination. This receptor was taken from a man aged 50 to 69 who received an inactivated influenza vaccine. V gene TRBV18 combines with J gene TRBJ2-7, with TRBD2 identical over 8 bases. CDR3 sequence (DNA): TGTGCCAGCTCACCAGCGGGGGGACTGAACGAGCAGTACTTC. This encodes CASSPAGGLNEQYF.